Following are 5 T cell receptor beta chains from one sample sequenced in a study of cytomegalovirus exposure and HLA in healthy donors. TCRdb's table, derived via immunoSEQ multiplex PCR, lists solely in-frame clones and lacks some. The profile shows a few hundred thousand clones, 85% to 95% of them singletons. Sequencing was carried out using PBMCs. Every receptor here comes from a woman aged 18-35 years in good health and CMV-seronegative.

The chain combines TRBV7-9 with TRBJ2-7; TRBD1 matches at 8 bases. This CDR3 has 15 amino acids. V was clipped by 5 bases and J by 4 bases; unmatched bases: 10. Germline V gene data show CDR1 as SEHNR and CDR2 as FQNEAQ (reference sequence). CDR3: CASSLVGTGQYEQYF. In nucleotides, the CDR3 is TGTGCCAGCAGCCTAGTCGGGACAGGCCAGTACGAGCAGTACTTC.

The chain is built from TRBV6-4 and TRBJ2-7; 9 nucleotides line up with TRBD1. This CDR3 comprises 14 residues. CDR1 is MRHNA, CDR2 SNTAGT, per germline. With V trimmed by 3 bases and J by 4 bases, 4 bases remained unmatched. The CDR3 here is CASSDPGQGYEQYF. DNA of the CDR3: TGTGCCAGCAGTGATCCGGGACAGGGATACGAGCAGTACTTC.

The rearrangement uses TRBV7-6 and TRBJ2-7, with TRBD2 matching over 13 bases. Germline-derived CDR1 and CDR2 are SGHVS and FNYEAQ. The CDR3 is 15 amino acids. J was trimmed by 6 bases and V by 5 bases; bases with no gene match: 7. DNA for the CDR3: TGTGCCAGCAGCACCGGACTAGCGGGAGTGGGCGAGCAGTACTTC. This codes for CASSTGLAGVGEQYF.

A single count supports this clone. The chain employs TRBV27 and TRBJ1-2; D is ambiguous. This CDR3 is 13 amino acids long. With 5 bases removed from V and 5 bases from J, the gap between germline ends came to 12 bases. Germline V lookup: CDR1 MNHEY, CDR2 SMNVEV (reference sequence). The CDR3 nucleotides read TGTGCCAGCAGTGGCCCCGCGGCTTATGGCTACACCTTC. It yields the protein CASSGPAAYGYTF.

V and J are TRBV10-3 and TRBJ2-7; weak D call: TRBD2 (6 bases). CDR3 length equals 14 residues. Trimming took 10 bases from V and 3 from J, leaving 19 bases between them. Germline values: CDR1 ENHRY, CDR2 SYGVKD. The DNA for the CDR3 is TGTGCCAGCAGCCGGGACTTGGGGATCTACGAGCAGTACTTC. The encoded protein is CASSRDLGIYEQYF.